One sample yielded the 30 T cell receptor beta chains listed below, sequenced in a study of T-cell reconstitution after alpha-beta-depleted transplantation in children. Unique molecular identifiers were incorporated when the TCRbeta library was constructed. TCRdb passed the PCR reads through MiXCR, listing each CDR3 protein once. The sample includes around 700,000 distinct CDR3 sequences, about an eighth of them seen just once. The sequencing used PBMCs, collected before TCRalphabeta/CD19-depleted stem cell transplant. The source of these receptors is a girl aged 2 to 10 with congenital amegakaryocytic thrombocytopenia, due to receive a stem cell transplant.

This clonotype was detected ten times or more. This sequence joins TRBV12-3 or TRBV12-4 and TRBJ2-1; D is perhaps TRBD1 or TRBD2 (5 bases each). CDR3 length: 15 residues. The germline V and J ends were trimmed by 6 bases and 8 bases, with 20 bases remaining between them. The CDR3 spells CASSLRDRLWDEQFF. The CDR3 nucleotides read TGTGCCAGCAGCTTACGGGACCGGCTTTGGGATGAGCAGTTCTTC.

The V and J genes are TRBV28 and TRBJ2-5, with D perhaps given as TRBD1 or TRBD2 (6 bases each). There are 15 residues in the CDR3. Per germline, CDR1 MDHEN and CDR2 SYDVKM. Trimming stripped 2 bases from V and 0 bases from J, with 10 bases between. The CDR3 nucleotides are TGTGCCAGCAGTTTAAGGGGGGACTACCAAGAGACCCAGTACTTC. Its translation is CASSLRGDYQETQYF.

Only a few counts were recorded for this clonotype. The J gene is TRBJ2-1, the V gene TRBV11-2, with TRBD2 matching over 7 bases. The J segment lost 5 bases and the V segment lost 5 bases, leaving 15 bases of the junction unmatched. CDR3 length equals 17 residues. Per the germline V gene, CDR1 is SGHAT and CDR2 is FQNNGV. This CDR3 reads CASSLRPSGAINNEQFF. The CDR3 coding sequence is TGTGCCAGCAGCCTCCGCCCTAGCGGCGCTATCAACAATGAGCAGTTCTTC.

This clonotype was seen more than once but under ten times. This rearrangement joins TRBV20-1 to TRBJ1-3, with no clear D. In germline, CDR1 is DFQATT, CDR2 SNEGSKA (reference sequence). The CDR3 has 11 amino acids. V was shortened by 3 bases and J by 4 bases, with 4 bases between the two germline ends. CDR3 sequence reads: CSARTGNTIYF. The CDR3 nucleotides are TGCAGTGCTAGGACCGGAAACACCATATATTTT.

V is TRBV20-1 and J is TRBJ2-7; 12 nucleotides align to TRBD2. There are 16 residues in the CDR3. Trimming at V came to 1 base and at J to 1 base, leaving 5 bases not matched to a gene. CDR1 and CDR2 from the germline V gene are DFQATT and SNEGSKA (reference sequence). CDR3 in amino acids: CSARGLAGEKSYEQYF. In nucleotides, the CDR3 is TGCAGTGCTAGAGGACTAGCGGGAGAAAAGTCCTACGAGCAGTACTTC.

As regards this clonotype: One end of the junction is discordant with germline, which a read error may explain. The rearrangement uses TRBV11-2 and TRBJ2-1, with 14 bases matching TRBD2. Germline V CDR1 and CDR2: SGHAT, FQNNGV. This CDR3 comprises 18 residues. The CDR3 bases are TGTGCCGGCAGCTTTGGACTAGCGGGAGGCCTCAGGGGGAATGAGCAGTTCTTC. This encodes CAGSFGLAGGLRGNEQFF.

Concerning this clonotype: This may stem from a read error, because a much larger clone lies one nucleotide away. V gene TRBV6-1 combines with J gene TRBJ2-7; no firm D call. This CDR3 has 11 amino acids. Germline V gives CDR1 MNHNS, CDR2 SASEGT. In nucleotides, the CDR3 is TGTGCCAGCAGTGGACAAGGCGAGCAGTCCTTC. It yields the protein CASSGQGEQSF.

This sequence joins TRBV5-1 and TRBJ2-7, with TRBD1 identical over 9 bases. Germline V gene data show CDR1 as SGHRS and CDR2 as YFSETQ. The ends lost 3 bases at V and 6 bases at J; junction bases unmatched: 7. CDR3 size: 14 residues. This CDR3 is CASSSRTGAFEQYF. The CDR3 DNA reads as TGCGCCAGCAGCTCCCGGACAGGGGCTTTCGAGCAGTACTTC. Filled out from reference TRBV5-1 and TRBJ2-7, the complete variable domain reads KAGVTQTPRYLIKTRGQQVTLSCSPISGHRSVSWYQQTPGQGLQFLFEYFSETQRNKGNFPGRFSGRQFSNSRSEMNVSTLELGDSALYLCASSSRTGAFEQYFGPGTRLTVT.

The sample holds many counts of this clonotype. The chain joins TRBV20-1 to TRBJ1-2; D gene unclear. V was cut by 6 bases and J by 2 bases, with 16 bases left in between. The V gene's germline CDR1 is DFQATT and CDR2 SNEGSKA (reference sequence). CDR3 length equals 14 residues. CDR3 protein: CSANDYLLNYGYTF. CDR3 coding DNA: TGCAGTGCAAACGATTACCTTTTAAACTATGGCTACACCTTC.

The chain uses TRBV6-1 and TRBJ1-1, with a weak D call TRBD1 (5 bases). Trimming removed 2 bases at V and 1 base at J, with 8 bases between. The CDR3 covers 14 residues. In germline, CDR1 is MNHNS, CDR2 SASEGT. Written as DNA, the CDR3 is TGTGCCAGCAGTGAATACGACAGGAACACTGAAGCTTTCTTT. As protein: CASSEYDRNTEAFF.

This clonotype was recorded many times. V is TRBV20-1 and J is TRBJ1-5; D possibly corresponds to TRBD1 (5 bases). Germline CDR1 DFQATT, CDR2 SNEGSKA (reference sequence). This CDR3 contains 16 residues. Trimming removed 0 bases from V and 9 bases from J, with 21 bases in between. The CDR3 nucleotides read TGCAGTGCTAGAGATTACGAGGGACCGGAGGTAGGGCCCCAGCATTTT. It specifies CSARDYEGPEVGPQHF.

The rearrangement links TRBV20-1 to TRBJ2-7, with D perhaps given as TRBD1 or TRBD2 (7 bases each). The CDR3 length is 14 residues. CDR1 is DFQATT and CDR2 is SNEGSKA in the germline V gene (reference sequence). Trimming left V 3 bases short and J 3 bases short, with 15 bases between. CDR3 region: CSASREGAIYEQYF. CDR3 sequence (DNA): TGCAGTGCTAGTAGGGAGGGGGCGATCTACGAGCAGTACTTC.

This clonotype was recorded many times. V and J are TRBV29-1 and TRBJ2-7; the match to TRBD1 covers 7 bases. CDR3 length: 13 amino acids. J was trimmed by 3 bases and V by 4 bases; bases with no gene match: 6. The V gene's germline CDR1 is SQVTM and CDR2 ANQGSEA. The CDR3 spells CSVVGQVDYEQYF. CDR3 nucleotide sequence: TGCAGCGTTGTCGGACAGGTGGACTACGAGCAGTACTTC.

This clonotype was seen many times. The V gene is TRBV6-5, the J gene TRBJ2-7, with D maybe TRBD1 (6 bases). CDR3 length: 15 residues. V was pared by 0 bases and J by 1 base, with 10 bases between. Germline values: CDR1 MNHEY, CDR2 SVGAGI. DNA of the CDR3: TGTGCCAGCAGTTACTCCGGTGGACAGTCCTACGAGCAGTACTTC. Translation gives CASSYSGGQSYEQYF.

This clonotype was counted at least ten times. The V gene is TRBV5-1, the J gene TRBJ1-6; 7 bases are shared with TRBD1. The CDR3 length is 16 residues. Germline CDR1 and CDR2: SGHRS and YFSETQ. Trimming at V came to 0 bases and at J to 6 bases, leaving 6 bases not matched to a gene. CDR3 nucleotides: TGCGCCAGCAGCTTGGTTATTGGGACAGCTAATTCACCCCTCCACTTT. Protein: CASSLVIGTANSPLHF.

The chain couples TRBV5-1 to TRBJ2-2; the match to TRBD1 covers 8 bases. The CDR3 is 17 amino acids. The V gene end was trimmed by 4 bases and the J gene end by 3 bases; junction bases not matched to a gene: 11. Germline V CDR1 and CDR2: SGHRS, YFSETQ. The CDR3 reads CASSPNGRQGYTGELFF. CDR3 nucleotide sequence: TGCGCCAGCAGCCCAAACGGAAGACAGGGGTACACCGGGGAGCTGTTTTTT.

This clonotype turned up a few times. The chain carries TRBV12-3 or TRBV12-4 and TRBJ2-5, with 7 bases identical to TRBD1. The CDR3 sequence is 13 residues long. V was clipped by 5 bases and J by 3 bases; unmatched bases: 3. CDR3 in DNA: TGTGCCAGCAGTAAGGGACAGAAAGAGACCCAGTACTTC. Translating gives CASSKGQKETQYF.

This clonotype occurred a few times. The chain has TRBV6-5 and TRBJ1-3; TRBD1 is a possible D gene (5 bases). Germline values: CDR1 MNHEY, CDR2 SVGAGI. There are 15 residues in the CDR3. V shed 2 bases and J shed 1 base, with 9 bases lying between them. The CDR3 DNA follows: TGTGCCAGCAGTTACCCGGCAGGGTCTGGAAACACCATATATTTT. This codes for CASSYPAGSGNTIYF.

This chain connects TRBV20-1 to TRBJ2-7; unclear D gene. The V end lost 0 bases, the J end lost 4 bases, and 7 bases lay between the germline ends. The CDR3 runs 12 residues. Per germline, CDR1 DFQATT and CDR2 SNEGSKA (reference sequence). CDR3 in DNA: TGCAGTGCTAGAGATCTCGTGTACGAGCAGTACTTC. It encodes CSARDLVYEQYF.

This clonotype has a count of ten or more. CDR3 protein: CASSTVDISGANVLTF. DNA of the CDR3: TGTGCCAGCAGCACAGTAGACATCTCTGGGGCCAACGTCCTGACTTTC. The V gene is TRBV7-9, the J gene TRBJ2-6; D gene unclear. The CDR3 covers 16 residues. The V end lost 5 bases, the J end lost 0 bases, and 11 bases lay between the germline ends. Germline V CDR1 and CDR2: SEHNR, FQNEAQ (reference sequence). The full variable domain, with the rest looked up from reference TRBV7-9 and TRBJ2-6, is DTGVSQNPRHKITKRGQNVTFRCDPISEHNRLYWYRQTLGQGPEFLTYFQNEAQLEKSRLLSDRFSAERPKGSFSTLEIQRTEQGDSAMYLCASSTVDISGANVLTFGAGSRLTVL.

This clonotype occurred a few times. The chain is built from TRBV20-1 and TRBJ1-5; D gene ambiguous. Germline-derived CDR1 and CDR2 are DFQATT and SNEGSKA (reference sequence). The CDR3 contains 12 residues. Trimming took 2 bases from V and 7 from J, leaving 9 bases between them. The CDR3 spells CSARRMWQPQHF. In DNA form, the CDR3 reads TGCAGTGCTAGACGGATGTGGCAGCCCCAGCATTTT.

A few counts support this clonotype. The gene calls are TRBV19 and TRBJ1-2; maybe TRBD1 (5 bases). Trimming removed 5 bases at V and 7 bases at J, with 17 bases between. Germline CDR1 LNHDA, CDR2 SQIVND (reference sequence). This CDR3 contains 14 residues. The CDR3 loop is CASSLWDRGSGYTF. DNA of the CDR3: TGTGCCAGTAGTCTCTGGGACCGGGGGTCTGGCTACACCTTC.

V gene TRBV5-1 combines with J gene TRBJ2-1; D might be TRBD1 (6 bases). From germline, CDR1 is SGHRS and CDR2 YFSETQ. V lost 2 bases and J lost 0, with 24 bases in between. This CDR3 is built from 20 residues. The CDR3 here is CASSFGQRRLTRSSYNEQFF. The CDR3 DNA sequence: TGCGCCAGCAGCTTTGGACAGCGGAGATTAACCAGGAGCTCCTACAATGAGCAGTTCTTC.

There are many counts of this clonotype. Here the CDR3 reads CSARAPRSGSTGANVLTF. The CDR3 coding sequence is TGCAGTGCTAGAGCCCCACGTAGCGGGAGTACTGGGGCCAACGTCCTGACTTTC. The rearrangement links TRBV20-1 to TRBJ2-6, with 9 bases fitting TRBD2. CDR1 is DFQATT and CDR2 is SNEGSKA in the germline V gene (reference sequence). J gave up 2 bases and V 1 base, and 9 bases lay outside the gene matches. This CDR3 is 18 amino acids long.

There are a few counts of this clonotype. The rearrangement uses TRBV6-1 and TRBJ2-4, with D possibly being TRBD1 or TRBD2 (5 bases each). The V end was cut by 6 bases, the J end by 1 base, with 13 bases between. CDR3 length equals 15 residues. Germline V gives CDR1 MNHNS, CDR2 SASEGT. The CDR3: CASRWTRDAKNIQYF. Here the CDR3 DNA reads TGTGCCAGCAGATGGACCAGGGACGCCAAAAACATTCAGTACTTC.

There are a few counts of this clonotype. The V call is TRBV13, the J call TRBJ2-1; TRBD2 agrees at 9 bases. This CDR3 spans 14 amino acids. Germline V gene sequence: CDR1 PRHDT, CDR2 FYEKMQ (reference sequence). With 3 bases clipped from V and 9 bases from J, the junction kept 6 bases outside the gene matches. CDR3 sequence reads: CASSLGSGSGEQFF. The CDR3 region has the DNA TGTGCCAGCAGCTTGGGTAGCGGGAGCGGTGAGCAGTTCTTC.

The V gene is TRBV20-1, the J gene TRBJ2-1; no clear D gene. V lost 6 bases, J lost 0 bases, and 12 bases lay in between. The CDR3 loop spans 14 amino acids. Germline V gene data show CDR1 as DFQATT and CDR2 as SNEGSKA (reference sequence). In nucleotides, the CDR3 is TGCAGTGCCCAAGCAGGATCCTCCTACAATGAGCAGTTCTTC. Its translation is CSAQAGSSYNEQFF.

This clonotype was seen a handful of times. The rearrangement uses TRBV7-9 and TRBJ2-1, with D perhaps matching TRBD2 (5 bases). Per germline, CDR1 SEHNR and CDR2 FQNEAQ (reference sequence). The CDR3 is 14 amino acids. V lost 4 bases, J lost 6 bases, and 13 bases lay in between. CDR3 sequence: CASSSSAESNEQFF. The DNA of the CDR3 is TGTGCCAGCAGCTCATCAGCGGAAAGCAATGAGCAGTTCTTC.

This clonotype was found many times. The rearrangement uses TRBV5-1 and TRBJ2-3, with 8 bases fitting TRBD1. Trimming cost V 6 bases and J 2 bases; bases outside gene matches: 8. This CDR3 region has 15 residues. Germline CDR1 SGHRS, CDR2 YFSETQ. The CDR3 DNA reads as TGCGCCAGCACCTTACGGACAGGGATCACAGATACGCAGTATTTT. It encodes CASTLRTGITDTQYF.

This clonotype was picked up many times. The chain has TRBV6-1 and TRBJ2-1; 9 nucleotides match TRBD1. The CDR3 is 16 residues long. The V gene's germline CDR1 is MNHNS and CDR2 SASEGT. Germline trimming cut 6 bases from V and 1 base from J; bases unmatched to any gene: 7. CDR3 DNA sequence: TGTGCCAGCAGGGCCACCGGGACAGGGTCCTACAATGAGCAGTTCTTC. It translates to CASRATGTGSYNEQFF.